The subject of this entry is one T cell receptor (beta chain). The data are from a study of blood T cell repertoires in COVID-19. Overall study: Samples of COVID-19 (acute and convalescent) were obtained from the United States, Italy and Spain. PBMCs, B-cell-depleted T cells, or T cells provided the cDNA or gDNA that made up the material.

The method was immunoSEQ multiplex PCR; TCRdb's version includes in-frame clones alone and lacks a portion of them. The table has approximately 210,000 clones, 92% seen once. V was pared by 8 bases and J by 6 bases, with 8 bases of the junction left unmatched. The CDR3 contains 14 residues. The germline V gene encodes CDR1 KGHSH and CDR2 LQKENI. The specimen sequenced was peripheral blood. J is TRBJ2-7 and V is TRBV18, with 12 bases that match TRBD1. The sequence came from a man aged 30 to 39 with acute or convalescent COVID-19. CDR3 amino acids: CASQGTGGPGEQYF. In DNA form, the CDR3 reads TGTGCCAGCCAGGGGACAGGGGGCCCAGGCGAGCAGTACTTC.